The 30 T cell receptor beta chains presented below share a single source sample, sequenced in a study of blood T cell repertoires in COVID-19. Measured with immunoSEQ multiplex PCR; TCRdb has only the in-frame clones, and not every one. Of under 150,000 clones in the sample, about 87% are singletons; the top ten hold approximately 4%. The specimen sequenced was PBMCs or T cells enriched from blood (not recorded which). All receptors come from a man over 45 in a cohort exposed to, infected with or recovered from COVID-19 (not recorded which).

The chain employs TRBV9 and TRBJ2-3; 9 bases align to TRBD2. Germline CDR1 reads SGDLS; CDR2 reads YYNGEE. The CDR3 sequence is 18 residues long. Trimming took 1 base from V and 0 from J; bases not matched to a gene: 9. The CDR3 spells CASSVLAGGPGSTDTQYF. CDR3 DNA: TGTGCCAGCAGCGTACTGGCGGGGGGGCCGGGGAGCACAGATACGCAGTATTTT.

The CDR3 coding sequence is TGTGCCAGCAGCGTAGGAATAGCCGGGGAGCTGTTTTTT. It yields the protein CASSVGIAGELFF. V is TRBV9 and J is TRBJ2-2, with unresolved D. Between the trimmed V and J ends, which lost 0 bases and 6 bases, there was a span of 6 bases. Germline CDR1 and CDR2: SGDLS and YYNGEE. The CDR3 is made up of 13 amino acids.

The chain employs TRBV19 and TRBJ2-3, with 11 bases lining up with TRBD1. This CDR3 region has 15 residues. The V gene end was trimmed by 6 bases and the J gene end by 3 bases; junction bases not matched to a gene: 5. The germline V gene encodes CDR1 LNHDA and CDR2 SQIVND (reference sequence). CDR3 bases: TGTGCCAGTAGAGGACAGGGGGCGCGTACAGATACGCAGTATTTT. It specifies CASRGQGARTDTQYF. The variable domain in full, with the rest retrieved from reference TRBV19 and TRBJ2-3, is DGGITQSPKYLFRKEGQNVTLSCEQNLNHDAMYWYRQDPGQGLRLIYYSQIVNDFQKGDIAEGYSVSREKKESFPLTVTSAQKNPTAFYLCASRGQGARTDTQYFGPGTRLTVL.

The chain combines TRBV5-1 with TRBJ2-1; 7 bases line up with TRBD2. Germline V gene sequence: CDR1 SGHRS, CDR2 YFSETQ. Losses at the gene ends were 7 bases for V and 5 bases for J; bases not matched to a gene: 9. This CDR3 has 14 residues. For the CDR3, the DNA is TGCGCCAGCTCTTTAGCGGGCCACGACAATGAGCAGTTCTTC. This gives the protein CASSLAGHDNEQFF.

V usage is TRBV11-3 and J usage is TRBJ2-2; the match to TRBD2 covers 11 bases. Germline loops: CDR1 SGHNT, CDR2 YENEEA. Trimming took 2 bases from V and 3 from J; bases not matched to a gene: 2. The CDR3 sequence is 16 residues long. The CDR3: CASSLTSGGYTGELFF. CDR3 sequence (DNA): TGTGCCAGCAGCTTAACTAGCGGGGGATACACCGGGGAGCTGTTTTTT.

V gene TRBV7-9 combines with J gene TRBJ1-3, with no clear D. Trimming left V 7 bases short and J 0 bases short, with 19 bases between. The CDR3 loop spans 17 amino acids. The germline V gene has CDR1 SEHNR and CDR2 FQNEAQ (reference sequence). CDR3 nucleotide sequence: TGTGCCAGCAACCTCGTGAGGGCGGAGAGCTCTGGAAACACCATATATTTT. Its protein is CASNLVRAESSGNTIYF.

The CDR3 loop reads CASSPPNEQFF. DNA of the CDR3: TGTGCCAGCAGCCCTCCCAATGAGCAGTTCTTC. The V and J genes are TRBV5-8 and TRBJ2-1; D is undetermined. The CDR3 covers 11 residues. The V gene's germline CDR1 is SGHTS and CDR2 YDEGEE. V gave up 4 bases and J gave up 6 bases, with 5 bases separating them.

The rearrangement uses TRBV7-2 and TRBJ2-1; 7 bases match TRBD2. Germline values: CDR1 SGHTA, CDR2 FQGNSA. Trimming removed 1 base from V and 10 bases from J; junction bases left unmatched: 10. This CDR3 spans 15 amino acids. The CDR3: CASSLVVSGQGEQFF. CDR3 DNA: TGTGCCAGCAGCTTAGTAGTTAGCGGGCAGGGAGAGCAGTTCTTC.

J is TRBJ2-2 and V is TRBV7-2, with D possibly being TRBD1 (6 bases). The length of the CDR3 is 17 residues. V was trimmed by 3 bases and J by 4 bases, leaving 18 bases between them. Per germline, CDR1 SGHTA and CDR2 FQGNSA. Here the CDR3 reads CASSFATQGWGTGELFF. CDR3 nucleotide sequence: TGTGCCAGCAGCTTCGCGACACAGGGCTGGGGCACCGGGGAGCTGTTTTTT.

The rearrangement links TRBV6-6 to TRBJ2-7; D gene ambiguous. CDR1 is MNHNY, CDR2 SVGAGI, per germline (reference sequence). Between the trimmed V and J ends, which lost 5 bases and 9 bases, there was a span of 14 bases. This CDR3 contains 12 residues. The DNA for the CDR3 is TGTGCCAGCAGTCCCCAACGAGAAGTGCAGTACTTC. Protein sequence: CASSPQREVQYF.

This chain joins TRBV28 and TRBJ2-7; 7 bases are shared with TRBD2. The germline gives CDR1 MDHEN, CDR2 SYDVKM. J gave up 7 bases and V 2 bases, and 14 bases lay outside the gene matches. The CDR3 loop spans 16 amino acids. CDR3 nucleotide sequence: TGTGCCAGCAGTTTACCCCCCCCAGCGGGATCGGGAGAGCAGTACTTC. Protein sequence: CASSLPPPAGSGEQYF. The entire variable domain, with the rest obtained from reference TRBV28 and TRBJ2-7, is as follows: DVKVTQSSRYLVKRTGEKVFLECVQDMDHENMFWYRQDPGLGLRLIYFSYDVKMKEKGDIPEGYSVSREKKERFSLILESASTNQTSMYLCASSLPPPAGSGEQYFGPGTRLTVT.

CDR3 nucleotide sequence: TGTGCCAGCAGCGCCGGGACAGAGAATTCACCCCTCCACTTT. Its translation is CASSAGTENSPLHF. The chain couples TRBV3-1 (or the pseudogene TRBV3-2) to TRBJ1-6, with 7 bases aligning to TRBD1. V lost 5 bases to trimming and J lost 7 bases; unmatched junction nucleotides: 5. There are 14 residues in the CDR3. Germline assignment: CDR1 LGHDT and CDR2 YNNKEL (reference sequence).

V usage is TRBV9 and J usage is TRBJ1-1; D remains unclear. Between the trimmed V and J ends, which lost 0 bases and 1 base, there was a span of 10 bases. Germline-derived CDR1 and CDR2 are SGDLS and YYNGEE. The CDR3 has 15 amino acids. This CDR3 is CASSVGGTKNTEAFF. The CDR3 region has the DNA TGTGCCAGCAGCGTAGGAGGAACCAAGAACACTGAAGCTTTCTTT. The full variable domain, completed using reference TRBV9 and TRBJ1-1, is DSGVTQTPKHLITATGQRVTLRCSPRSGDLSVYWYQQSLDQGLQFLIQYYNGEERAKGNILERFSAQQFPDLHSELNLSSLELGDSALYFCASSVGGTKNTEAFFGQGTRLTVV.

CDR3 sequence (DNA): TGTGCCAGTAGTAAAACTAGCACGAGGGAGCTGTTTTTT. Translated, it gives CASSKTSTRELFF. The chain uses TRBV19 and TRBJ2-2; TRBD2 might be the D (6 bases). The CDR3 spans 13 residues. V gave up 4 bases and J gave up 9 bases, with 12 bases separating them. Germline CDR1 is LNHDA and CDR2 is SQIVND (reference sequence).

The rearrangement links TRBV27 to TRBJ1-1, with 10 nucleotides matching TRBD1. From germline, CDR1 is MNHEY and CDR2 SMNVEV (reference sequence). V shed 5 bases, J shed 7 bases, and the junction held 10 bases outside the gene matches. The CDR3 has 15 amino acids. This chain's CDR3 is CASSNPGQGILEAFF. Written as DNA, the CDR3 is TGTGCCAGCAGTAATCCGGGACAGGGGATTCTTGAAGCTTTCTTT.

This CDR3 is CASSLTRDSPLHF. For the CDR3, the DNA is TGTGCCAGCAGTTTAACGAGGGATTCACCCCTCCACTTT. This sequence joins TRBV28 and TRBJ1-6; no clear D gene. The CDR3 has 13 amino acids. The V end was cut by 2 bases, the J end by 8 bases, with 7 bases between. CDR1 is MDHEN, CDR2 SYDVKM, per germline.

The chain uses TRBV28 and TRBJ1-4; tentatively, D is TRBD1 (6 bases). CDR3 size: 14 residues. Trimming took 6 bases from V and 4 from J, leaving 12 bases between them. Germline-derived CDR1 and CDR2 are MDHEN and SYDVKM. The CDR3 coding sequence is TGTGCCAGCAGCCCCGGACAGTTTAATGAAAAACTGTTTTTT. This codes for CASSPGQFNEKLFF.

CDR3 residues: CASSYLQRGAGTQYF. Written as DNA, the CDR3 is TGTGCCAGCAGTTACCTTCAGCGGGGGGCTGGGACCCAGTACTTC. The chain couples TRBV6-2 or TRBV6-3 to TRBJ2-5; 9 nucleotides line up with TRBD2. The V and J ends lost 2 bases and 7 bases, in that order; junction bases with no gene match: 8. The germline CDR1 and CDR2 sequences are MNHEY and SVGEGT. This CDR3 comprises 15 residues.

V is TRBV4-1 and J is TRBJ2-7; 10 nucleotides line up with TRBD1. Looked up from germline, CDR1 is MGHRA and CDR2 is YSYEKL. This CDR3 has 15 residues. The V and J ends lost 3 bases and 6 bases, in that order; junction bases with no gene match: 8. The CDR3 DNA reads as TGCGCCAGCAGCCAGCCTCCCGGGACAGGGGTCGAGCAGTACTTC. It encodes CASSQPPGTGVEQYF.

The genes are TRBV6-5 and TRBJ2-5; possible D gene TRBD1, 6 bases. Germline-derived CDR1 and CDR2 are MNHEY and SVGAGI. This CDR3 is built from 13 residues. Trimming took 6 bases from V and 5 from J, leaving 13 bases between them. The CDR3 here is CASSPERGETQYF. CDR3 sequence (DNA): TGTGCCAGCAGCCCCGAAAGGGGGGAGACCCAGTACTTC.

The chain combines TRBV6-1 with TRBJ2-1, with 7 bases lining up with TRBD2. The V gene's germline CDR1 is MNHNS and CDR2 SASEGT. The CDR3 totals 12 residues. V was clipped by 1 base and J by 15 bases; unmatched bases: 6. CDR3 region: CASSEGGRGRFF. CDR3 nucleotide sequence: TGTGCCAGCAGTGAAGGCGGGCGGGGGAGGTTCTTC.

V usage is TRBV2 and J usage is TRBJ2-5; 7 positions match TRBD2. J was trimmed by 1 base and V by 8 bases; bases with no gene match: 10. CDR3 size: 15 residues. Germline CDR1 and CDR2: SNHLY and FYNNEI. CDR3 sequence: CASVSQSGAQETQYF. The CDR3 region has the DNA TGTGCCAGCGTTTCCCAAAGCGGGGCCCAAGAGACCCAGTACTTC.

This clone was recorded once. The gene calls are TRBV19 and TRBJ1-5, with D possibly TRBD1 on 5 matching bases. The CDR3 runs 13 residues. The V gene's germline CDR1 is LNHDA and CDR2 SQIVND (reference sequence). The V gene lost 3 bases and the J gene lost 7 bases, with 10 bases spanning the gap. The CDR3 loop is CASSIQGAQPQHF. The CDR3 DNA sequence: TGTGCCAGTAGTATTCAAGGGGCGCAGCCCCAGCATTTT.

The V and J genes are TRBV4-1 and TRBJ2-2, with D unclear. This CDR3 region has 16 residues. Germline loops: CDR1 MGHRA, CDR2 YSYEKL. Deletions cut 0 bases from V and 0 bases from J, with 8 bases between. The CDR3 DNA follows: TGCGCCAGCAGCCAAGAAGTTGCGTCGAACACCGGGGAGCTGTTTTTT. Protein product: CASSQEVASNTGELFF.

The chain carries TRBV27 and TRBJ2-7; 9 bases align to TRBD2. V shed 6 bases, J shed 5 bases, and the junction held 11 bases outside the gene matches. Germline CDR1 reads MNHEY; CDR2 reads SMNVEV (reference sequence). The CDR3 is 15 amino acids. CDR3 bases: TGTGCCAGCAGGCCAAGCGGCGGGAGGGCCCACGAGCAGTACTTC. Protein: CASRPSGGRAHEQYF.

The chain couples TRBV19 to TRBJ2-3; 8 bases align to TRBD1. This CDR3 has 15 residues. In germline, CDR1 is LNHDA, CDR2 SQIVND (reference sequence). The V segment lost 5 bases and the J segment 2 bases; nucleotides outside the gene matches: 6. Here the CDR3 reads CASSDRGWDTDTQYF. The CDR3 DNA follows: TGTGCCAGTAGTGACAGGGGCTGGGACACAGATACGCAGTATTTT.

This clone was found a few times. The rearrangement links TRBV5-8 to TRBJ2-7, with D maybe TRBD2 (5 bases). CDR1 and CDR2 from the germline V gene are SGHTS and YDEGEE. The CDR3 is 13 amino acids. V lost 1 base to trimming and J lost 2 bases, with 7 bases between them. The CDR3 loop is CASSLWGAYEQYF. CDR3 nucleotide sequence: TGTGCCAGCAGCTTGTGGGGAGCCTACGAGCAGTACTTC.

This clone was counted between two and nine times. CDR3 residues: CASSERTRDEQYF. The CDR3 DNA reads TGTGCCAGTAGTGAGCGGACCCGGGACGAGCAGTACTTC. This chain links TRBV19 with TRBJ2-7; possible D gene TRBD2, 5 bases. Per the germline V gene, CDR1 is LNHDA and CDR2 is SQIVND (reference sequence). Trimming took off 5 bases at V and 5 bases at J, with 13 bases between the two ends. The CDR3 totals 13 residues.

This chain uses TRBV14 with TRBJ1-1; D unclear. Germline V CDR1 and CDR2: SGHDN, FVKESK. This CDR3 comprises 14 residues. Trimming pared 0 bases from V and 3 bases from J, leaving 8 bases between. CDR3 amino acids: CASSQDLGDTEAFF. In nucleotides, the CDR3 is TGTGCCAGCAGCCAAGATCTTGGAGACACTGAAGCTTTCTTT.

The chain couples TRBV28 to TRBJ1-1, with D possibly TRBD1 on 6 matching bases. From germline, CDR1 is MDHEN and CDR2 SYDVKM. This CDR3 has 15 residues. V was cut by 3 bases and J by 7 bases, with 18 bases left in between. The CDR3 sequence: CASSLGTLPSGEAFF. The CDR3 region has the DNA TGTGCCAGCAGTTTGGGGACATTGCCGTCCGGTGAAGCTTTCTTT.